The 30 T cell receptor beta chains in this list originate from one sample, sequenced in a study of T cell repertoires in cytomegalovirus infection. TCRdb ran MiXCR on the reads and lists one entry per CDR3 protein. Of around 190,000 distinct CDR3 sequences in the sample, approximately 15% were seen once. Sequencing was carried out using PBMCs. The receptor source for this set is a human donor in good health (CMV status not recorded). Some clones in this sample may be carry-over from other donors' samples.

The CDR3 region is CASSVERTFYNEQFF. The CDR3 DNA sequence: TGTGCCAGCAGTGTTGAGCGGACTTTTTACAATGAGCAGTTCTTC. The genes are TRBV6-4 and TRBJ2-1; D might be TRBD2 (5 bases). CDR1 is MRHNA, CDR2 SNTAGT, per germline. This CDR3 has 15 amino acids. The germline V and J ends were trimmed by 4 bases and 4 bases, with 14 bases remaining between them.

The CDR3 DNA is TGCAGCGTTTCAGGGAACAATCAGCCCCAGCATTTT. Translation: CSVSGNNQPQHF. The V and J genes are TRBV29-1 and TRBJ1-5, with TRBD1 as a possible D gene (5 bases). The CDR3 consists of 12 residues. Germline CDR1 is SQVTM and CDR2 is ANQGSEA. Trimming pared 5 bases from V and 3 bases from J, leaving 8 bases between.

Many counts were recorded for this clonotype. The gene calls are TRBV7-2 and TRBJ2-1; D possibly corresponds to TRBD2 (5 bases). CDR3 size: 13 residues. Germline CDR1 and CDR2: SGHTA and FQGNSA. The V and J ends lost 0 bases and 10 bases respectively, with 10 bases between them. CDR3 loop: CASSLALAGEQFF. CDR3 DNA sequence: TGTGCCAGCAGCTTAGCGCTAGCTGGGGAGCAGTTCTTC. The full variable domain, with the rest looked up from reference TRBV7-2 and TRBJ2-1, is GAGVSQSPSNKVTEKGKDVELRCDPISGHTALYWYRQSLGQGLEFLIYFQGNSAPDKSGLPSDRFSAERTGGSVSTLTIQRTQQEDSAVYLCASSLALAGEQFFGPGTRLTVL.

In its sample, this clonotype was seen a few times. This sequence joins TRBV12-3 or TRBV12-4 and TRBJ1-1, with D uncertain. The germline V and J ends were trimmed by 5 bases and 7 bases, with 14 bases remaining between them. The CDR3 has 13 residues. The DNA for the CDR3 is TGTGCCAGCAGTCACCGGGTCTTCCTTGAAGCTTTCTTT. Amino acids: CASSHRVFLEAFF.

This chain uses TRBV19 with TRBJ1-2, with D perhaps matching TRBD1 (6 bases). The CDR3 runs 15 residues. In germline, CDR1 is LNHDA, CDR2 SQIVND (reference sequence). The V gene lost 5 bases and the J gene lost 4 bases, with 17 bases spanning the gap. The CDR3 loop is CASSPQGSAGYGYTF. CDR3 coding DNA: TGTGCCAGTAGTCCTCAGGGGTCCGCTGGCTATGGCTACACCTTC.

This clonotype was detected only a few times. V is TRBV7-6 and J is TRBJ2-5; D possibly corresponds to TRBD2 (5 bases). This CDR3 contains 14 residues. Trimming pared 4 bases from V and 0 bases from J, leaving 9 bases between. Germline CDR1 reads SGHVS; CDR2 reads FNYEAQ. CDR3 amino acids: CASSSGVYQETQYF. Written as DNA, the CDR3 is TGTGCCAGCAGCTCCGGGGTATACCAAGAGACCCAGTACTTC.

The V gene is TRBV12-3 or TRBV12-4, the J gene TRBJ1-1; TRBD1 matches at 7 bases. V shed 5 bases, J shed 11 bases, and the junction held 8 bases outside the gene matches. The CDR3 extends over 12 amino acids. This CDR3 is CASSPTGLEAFF. The CDR3 DNA reads TGTGCCAGCAGTCCGACAGGGTTAGAGGCTTTCTTT.

This clonotype has at least ten counts. The chain employs TRBV7-2 and TRBJ2-5; D is undetermined. Between the trimmed V and J ends, which lost 4 bases and 4 bases, there was a span of 13 bases. The CDR3 runs to 14 residues. CDR1 SGHTA and CDR2 FQGNSA come from the germline V gene. The CDR3 DNA reads TGTGCCAGCAGCTCGGCGAGCAAAAGAGAGACCCAGTACTTC. It yields the protein CASSSASKRETQYF. The whole variable domain, filled in from reference TRBV7-2 and TRBJ2-5, reads GAGVSQSPSNKVTEKGKDVELRCDPISGHTALYWYRQSLGQGLEFLIYFQGNSAPDKSGLPSDRFSAERTGGSVSTLTIQRTQQEDSAVYLCASSSASKRETQYFGPGTRLLVL.

This clonotype was seen repeatedly, ten times or more. The gene calls are TRBV29-1 and TRBJ2-1, with D possibly matching TRBD2 (6 bases). Looked up from germline, CDR1 is SQVTM and CDR2 is ANQGSEA. The CDR3 is 13 residues long. V was trimmed by 3 bases and J by 1 base, leaving 7 bases between them. As DNA, the CDR3 is TGCAGCGTTGAGGAGGGGTCCTACAATGAGCAGTTCTTC. Translated: CSVEEGSYNEQFF.

The sample holds a few counts of this clonotype. The chain joins TRBV4-3 to TRBJ2-2; unclear D gene. Looked up from germline, CDR1 is LGHNA and CDR2 is YSLEER. With 0 bases removed from V and 5 bases from J, the gap between germline ends came to 10 bases. CDR3 length equals 15 residues. CDR3 sequence (DNA): TGCGCCAGCAGCCAAGATCATTACTCGACCGGGGAGCTGTTTTTT. It translates to CASSQDHYSTGELFF.

The sample holds many counts of this clonotype. The gene calls are TRBV10-3 and TRBJ1-2; D perhaps matches TRBD1 (6 bases). This CDR3 comprises 14 residues. CDR1 ENHRY and CDR2 SYGVKD come from the germline V gene. V was cut by 6 bases and J by 4 bases, with 15 bases left in between. CDR3 residues: CAISERGAGYGYTF. The CDR3 nucleotides read TGTGCCATCAGCGAAAGGGGGGCTGGCTATGGCTACACCTTC.

This sequence joins TRBV7-3 and TRBJ2-2; no clear D gene. Trimming left V 9 bases short and J 4 bases short, with 9 bases between. The CDR3 contains 12 residues. CDR1 and CDR2 (germline): SGHTA, FQGTGA. The CDR3 is CASRASTGELFF. In nucleotides, the CDR3 is TGTGCCAGTCGGGCCAGCACCGGGGAGCTGTTTTTT.

This chain connects TRBV9 to TRBJ1-2; 10 positions match TRBD1. The CDR3 is made up of 16 amino acids. Trimming at V came to 0 bases and at J to 8 bases, leaving 10 bases not matched to a gene. Germline lookup yields CDR1 SGDLS and CDR2 YYNGEE. The CDR3 DNA is TGTGCCAGCAGCGTAGACGAGACAGGGGGCAAGTGGGGCTACACCTTC. Translated, it gives CASSVDETGGKWGYTF.

This chain uses TRBV14 with TRBJ2-7, with D perhaps matching TRBD2 (5 bases). Germline V gives CDR1 SGHDN, CDR2 FVKESK. V lost 1 base and J 4 bases, leaving 8 bases between the germline ends. The CDR3 has 13 residues. CDR3 nucleotide sequence: TGTGCCAGCAGCCAAGTCCCGGGGTACGAGCAGTACTTC. Its translation: CASSQVPGYEQYF.

Turning to this clonotype: A much larger clone differs from this one at a single base, so this may be a read error. V and J are TRBV7-4 and TRBJ1-2; possible D gene TRBD1, 5 bases. This CDR3 has 15 amino acids. Trimming removed 0 bases at V and 6 bases at J, with 14 bases between. Per the germline V gene, CDR1 is SGHVT and CDR2 is SQSDAQ. As DNA, the CDR3 is TGTGCCAGCAGCTTAGCCCGGGACGGGAGGAATGGCTACACCTTC. Its translation: CASSLARDGRNGYTF.

As to this clonotype: The junction does not match germline at one end; this may be a read error. The chain links TRBV7-2 to TRBJ2-3; D is perhaps TRBD2 (5 bases). Germline-derived CDR1 and CDR2 are SGHTA and FQGNSA. The CDR3 spans 15 residues. The CDR3: CASSLVSGSTDTEYF. The CDR3 nucleotides read TGTGCCAGCAGCTTAGTGTCGGGGAGCACAGATACGGAGTACTTT.

This clonotype was observed a handful of times. The V gene is TRBV2, the J gene TRBJ2-2, with a weak D call TRBD1 (7 bases). Trimming left V 3 bases short and J 5 bases short, with 25 bases between. The CDR3 extends over 19 amino acids. Germline CDR1 and CDR2: SNHLY and FYNNEI. CDR3: CASSDPIGGGGIRTGELFF. The CDR3 nucleotides read TGTGCCAGCAGTGACCCCATAGGCGGAGGGGGCATTCGTACCGGGGAGCTGTTTTTT.

This clonotype came up a few times. The rearrangement joins TRBV7-9 to TRBJ2-5; D may be TRBD2 (6 bases). The CDR3 consists of 14 residues. Looked up from germline, CDR1 is SEHNR and CDR2 is FQNEAQ (reference sequence). V was shortened by 5 bases and J by 4 bases, with 14 bases between the two germline ends. CDR3 in amino acids: CASSGGGLTETQYF. The CDR3 DNA sequence: TGTGCCAGCAGCGGTGGAGGACTAACAGAGACCCAGTACTTC.

In its sample, this clonotype was seen many times. The CDR3 DNA reads TGTGCCACCAGTTCAGGGGAGACTGAGCAGTTCTTC. Translation: CATSSGETEQFF. The chain uses TRBV24-1 and TRBJ2-1; D perhaps matches TRBD1 (6 bases). The CDR3 length is 12 residues. V was shortened by 6 bases and J by 9 bases, with 11 bases between the two germline ends. CDR1 is KGHDR, CDR2 SFDVKD, per germline.

The sample holds many counts of this clonotype. The chain combines TRBV6-5 with TRBJ2-3; 11 bases map to TRBD2. Germline CDR1 is MNHEY and CDR2 is SVGAGI. The trim removed 5 bases at V and 4 bases at J, leaving 11 bases unmatched. The CDR3 contains 17 residues. The CDR3 protein is CASSRPRLAGQPDTQYF. DNA for the CDR3: TGTGCCAGCAGTCGCCCGAGACTAGCGGGACAGCCAGATACGCAGTATTTT.

This clonotype was found many times. This sequence joins TRBV7-2 and TRBJ2-2, with D possibly being TRBD2 (6 bases). The CDR3 consists of 16 residues. Trimming took 5 bases from V and 7 from J, leaving 20 bases between them. The germline V gene encodes CDR1 SGHTA and CDR2 FQGNSA. The CDR3, as DNA: TGTGCCAGCAGCGCTCCGGGGCGGGAATTGGTCGGGGAGCTGTTTTTT. It encodes CASSAPGRELVGELFF.

This clonotype was picked up many times. The V call is TRBV5-5, the J call TRBJ1-5, with D hard to call. Germline V lookup: CDR1 SGHKS, CDR2 YYEKEE (reference sequence). V was shortened by 2 bases and J by 3 bases, with 9 bases between the two germline ends. The CDR3 length is 14 residues. CDR3 amino acids: CASSFLGDNQPQHF. In DNA, the CDR3 is TGTGCCAGCAGCTTCCTTGGGGACAATCAGCCCCAGCATTTT.

This clonotype occurred many times. The chain is built from TRBV28 and TRBJ2-7, with 10 bases identical to TRBD1. This CDR3 comprises 14 residues. The germline CDR1 and CDR2 sequences are MDHEN and SYDVKM. The V gene end was trimmed by 5 bases and the J gene end by 2 bases; junction bases not matched to a gene: 3. CDR3 residues: CASSTGTGAYEQYF. DNA for the CDR3: TGTGCCAGCAGTACCGGGACAGGGGCCTACGAGCAGTACTTC.

The rearrangement joins TRBV6-5 to TRBJ2-6; D uncertain. The V end lost 4 bases, the J end lost 1 base, and 11 bases lay between the germline ends. Germline values: CDR1 MNHEY, CDR2 SVGAGI. The CDR3 sequence is 16 residues long. The DNA of the CDR3 is TGTGCCAGCAGTTCCGTGGCCTGGTCTGGGGCCAACGTCCTGACTTTC. Protein sequence: CASSSVAWSGANVLTF.

This clonotype was seen a single time. One base away lies a much larger clone, so this may be a sequencing read error. The gene calls are TRBV11-2 and TRBJ2-3, with D perhaps TRBD2 (6 bases). The CDR3 runs to 14 residues. Germline V lookup: CDR1 SGHAT, CDR2 FQNNGV. CDR3 sequence reads: CASGGFTSTDMQYF. Here the CDR3 DNA reads TGTGCCAGCGGAGGTTTTACTAGCACAGATATGCAGTATTTT.

V usage is TRBV20-1 and J usage is TRBJ2-7, with D unclear. This CDR3 has 13 amino acids. CDR1 DFQATT and CDR2 SNEGSKA come from the germline V gene (reference sequence). V was clipped by 3 bases and J by 4 bases, with 13 bases between them. The CDR3 region has the DNA TGCAGTGCTAGGACCCCTGGCCAATACGAGCAGTACTTC. It specifies CSARTPGQYEQYF.

This clonotype appeared many times. The chain has TRBV7-9 and TRBJ2-1; 9 positions agree with TRBD2. Trimming at V came to 5 bases and at J to 6 bases, leaving 8 bases not matched to a gene. The CDR3 is made up of 15 amino acids. Germline loops: CDR1 SEHNR, CDR2 FQNEAQ (reference sequence). This CDR3 is CASSPPGGRGNEQFF. The DNA of the CDR3 is TGTGCCAGCAGCCCGCCGGGCGGGAGGGGCAATGAGCAGTTCTTC.

V usage is TRBV2 and J usage is TRBJ2-1; 10 nucleotides agree with TRBD2. Trimming took 4 bases from V and 4 from J; bases not matched to a gene: 7. This CDR3 has 16 residues. Germline lookup yields CDR1 SNHLY and CDR2 FYNNEI. The CDR3 region has the DNA TGTGCCAGCAGTGGGGGCCGAGCGGGGGGGTACAATGAGCAGTTCTTC. This codes for CASSGGRAGGYNEQFF.

This clonotype was observed at least ten times. CDR3 amino acids: CASTPDGLINEQFF. In DNA, the CDR3 is TGTGCCAGCACCCCTGACGGGCTAATCAATGAGCAGTTCTTC. The genes are TRBV7-2 and TRBJ2-1; no definite D call. V lost 7 bases, J lost 6 bases, and 16 bases lay in between. From germline, CDR1 is SGHTA and CDR2 FQGNSA. The CDR3 consists of 14 residues.

This clonotype was seen at least ten times. This chain uses TRBV7-2 with TRBJ2-2; TRBD1 aligns across 7 bases. The CDR3 sequence is 16 residues long. The germline V gene encodes CDR1 SGHTA and CDR2 FQGNSA. Germline trimming cut 2 bases from V and 0 bases from J; bases unmatched to any gene: 3. CDR3 bases: TGTGCCAGCAGCTTAAGGGGGCTCCCGAACACCGGGGAGCTGTTTTTT. This encodes CASSLRGLPNTGELFF.